The 22 T cell receptor beta chains listed next were all sequenced from one sample in a study of T cells in localized non-small cell lung cancer. Generated by immunoSEQ multiplex PCR, the TCRdb table keeps only in-frame clones and is missing some. The table shows 15,000 to 25,000 clones, with 65% to 90% occurring only once. Sequencing was performed on peripheral blood, taken before any cancer treatment. The receptors originated from a man aged 40 to 69 with stage I lung adenocarcinoma.

The V gene is TRBV11-1, the J gene TRBJ2-3; no clear D gene. Looked up from germline, CDR1 is SGHAT and CDR2 is FQDESV (reference sequence). Deletions cut 5 bases from V and 2 bases from J, with 5 bases between. CDR3 size: 12 residues. In DNA form, the CDR3 reads TGTGCCAGCAGCCGTTACACAGATACGCAGTATTTT. Its translation: CASSRYTDTQYF.

This rearrangement joins TRBV4-1 to TRBJ2-7; unclear D gene. This CDR3 comprises 15 residues. Germline V gene lookup returns CDR1 MGHRA and CDR2 YSYEKL. Trimming removed 0 bases from V and 1 base from J, with 10 bases in between. CDR3 loop: CASSQDRTESYEQYF. Here the CDR3 DNA reads TGCGCCAGCAGCCAAGATAGAACGGAGTCCTACGAGCAGTACTTC.

In nucleotides, the CDR3 is TGCGCCAGCAGCTTAACAGGGGAAGAGACCCAGTACTTC. Encoded protein: CASSLTGEETQYF. The rearrangement links TRBV5-1 to TRBJ2-5, with 7 bases fitting TRBD1. Germline CDR1 is SGHRS and CDR2 is YFSETQ. This CDR3 is built from 13 residues. J was trimmed by 3 bases and V by 2 bases; bases with no gene match: 1.

J is TRBJ2-1 and V is TRBV7-9; D remains ambiguous. Germline CDR1 reads SEHNR; CDR2 reads FQNEAQ (reference sequence). V was pared by 2 bases and J by 11 bases, with 10 bases between. CDR3 size: 12 residues. The CDR3 DNA follows: TGTGCCAGCAGCTTAAGTGAGTCCCAGCAGTTCTTC. Protein sequence: CASSLSESQQFF. The variable domain in full, completed from reference TRBV7-9 and TRBJ2-1, reads DTGVSQNPRHKITKRGQNVTFRCDPISEHNRLYWYRQTLGQGPEFLTYFQNEAQLEKSRLLSDRFSAERPKGSFSTLEIQRTEQGDSAMYLCASSLSESQQFFGPGTRLTVL.

This chain connects TRBV6-6 to TRBJ1-2; 7 positions agree with TRBD1. This CDR3 region has 15 residues. CDR1 is MNHNY, CDR2 SVGAGI, per germline (reference sequence). The V segment lost 6 bases and the J segment 2 bases; nucleotides outside the gene matches: 9. CDR3 protein: CASSQTGTGNYGYTF. As DNA, the CDR3 is TGTGCCAGCAGCCAGACAGGGACGGGGAACTATGGCTACACCTTC.

This rearrangement joins TRBV11-2 to TRBJ2-1, with 13 bases fitting TRBD2. The germline CDR1 and CDR2 sequences are SGHAT and FQNNGV. V lost 5 bases, J lost 4 bases, and 5 bases stayed unmatched. The CDR3 is 16 residues long. The CDR3 sequence is CASSATSGRGYNEQFF. CDR3 in DNA: TGTGCCAGCAGCGCTACTAGCGGGAGGGGTTACAATGAGCAGTTCTTC.

The chain employs TRBV9 and TRBJ2-3; 10 bases align to TRBD1. The J segment lost 2 bases and the V segment lost 2 bases, leaving 2 bases of the junction unmatched. This CDR3 has 15 residues. Per germline, CDR1 SGDLS and CDR2 YYNGEE. The CDR3 here is CASSVGQGHTDTQYF. CDR3 bases: TGTGCCAGCAGCGTGGGACAGGGGCACACAGATACGCAGTATTTT.

This chain joins TRBV4-1 and TRBJ1-1; tentatively, D is TRBD1 (5 bases). Deletions cut 4 bases from V and 5 bases from J, with 11 bases between. The CDR3 contains 13 residues. Germline-derived CDR1 and CDR2 are MGHRA and YSYEKL. The CDR3 loop reads CASSPAGETEAFF. As DNA, the CDR3 is TGCGCCAGCAGCCCCGCGGGGGAAACTGAAGCTTTCTTT.

This clone has more than one count but fewer than ten. The V call is TRBV27, the J call TRBJ1-5, with D possibly TRBD1 on 6 matching bases. Trimming took off 5 bases at V and 1 base at J, with 12 bases between the two ends. This CDR3 spans 15 amino acids. Germline V gene sequence: CDR1 MNHEY, CDR2 SMNVEV (reference sequence). The CDR3 nucleotides are TGTGCCAGCAGTCCCGGGACACGGAGCAATCAGCCCCAGCATTTT. Translated, it gives CASSPGTRSNQPQHF.

The rearrangement links TRBV7-3 to TRBJ1-2, with no clear D. Germline lookup yields CDR1 SGHTA and CDR2 FQGTGA. This CDR3 contains 15 residues. V shed 5 bases and J shed 4 bases, with 17 bases lying between them. The CDR3 DNA follows: TGTGCCAGCAGCCCTAACAGTATAGGCCGCTATGGCTACACCTTC. It yields the protein CASSPNSIGRYGYTF.

This clone has only one observation. CDR3 loop: CASSVGQGINEQYF. The CDR3 DNA reads as TGTGCCAGCAGCGTAGGACAGGGGATAAACGAGCAGTACTTC. The chain joins TRBV9 to TRBJ2-7, with TRBD1 matching over 8 bases. In germline, CDR1 is SGDLS, CDR2 YYNGEE. The length of the CDR3 is 14 residues. Trimming cost V 0 bases and J 5 bases; bases outside gene matches: 4.

This chain links TRBV7-9 with TRBJ2-7; D is tentatively TRBD1 or TRBD2 (5 bases each). Germline V gives CDR1 SEHNR, CDR2 FQNEAQ (reference sequence). This CDR3 region has 19 residues. V was clipped by 2 bases and J by 0 bases, with 23 bases between them. The CDR3 DNA reads as TGTGCCAGCAGCTTAAGGGGACCCCTCAGCCCCCACAGCTCCTACGAGCAGTACTTC. Translation: CASSLRGPLSPHSSYEQYF.

The J gene is TRBJ1-2, the V gene TRBV28; the D is unclear. The V gene lost 2 bases and the J gene lost 10 bases, with 8 bases spanning the gap. This CDR3 has 11 residues. Germline lookup yields CDR1 MDHEN and CDR2 SYDVKM. The CDR3, as DNA: TGTGCCAGCAGTTTAAAGGGTATCTACACCTTC. Residues: CASSLKGIYTF.

This clone was observed a few times. The V gene is TRBV7-9, the J gene TRBJ2-3; 7 nucleotides line up with TRBD2. CDR1 SEHNR and CDR2 FQNEAQ come from the germline V gene (reference sequence). CDR3 length: 16 residues. J was trimmed by 0 bases and V by 4 bases; bases with no gene match: 7. CDR3 DNA sequence: TGTGCCAGCAGCTCAGGACTAGGGATAAGCACAGATACGCAGTATTTT. Translation: CASSSGLGISTDTQYF.

The chain recombines TRBV15 with TRBJ2-1; TRBD1 aligns across 7 bases. V gave up 2 bases and J gave up 6 bases; unmatched junction bases: 25. Germline assignment: CDR1 LNHNV and CDR2 YYDKDF (reference sequence). The CDR3 is 21 residues long. CDR3 in amino acids: CATSRKGGTVGSIPIRNEQFF. The CDR3 DNA follows: TGTGCCACCAGCAGAAAGGGTGGGACAGTAGGAAGCATCCCGATCCGCAATGAGCAGTTCTTC.

The chain links TRBV7-2 to TRBJ1-5; D is possibly TRBD1 (5 bases). Trimming removed 1 base from V and 4 bases from J, with 11 bases in between. The CDR3 is 15 residues long. Germline-derived CDR1 and CDR2 are SGHTA and FQGNSA. CDR3 sequence reads: CASSLDGGENQPQHF. CDR3 coding DNA: TGTGCCAGCAGCTTAGATGGGGGGGAGAATCAGCCCCAGCATTTT.

This rearrangement joins TRBV4-2 to TRBJ1-4, with D possibly being TRBD1 (5 bases). Trimming removed 3 bases from V and 1 base from J, with 6 bases in between. This CDR3 is built from 14 residues. Germline CDR1 is LGHNA and CDR2 is YNFKEQ. The CDR3 DNA follows: TGTGCCAGCAGCCACAGGGAAACTAATGAAAAACTGTTTTTT. Translating it yields CASSHRETNEKLFF.

The chain employs TRBV7-3 and TRBJ2-2; no reliable D call. The V and J ends lost 9 bases and 2 bases respectively, with 13 bases between them. The CDR3 loop spans 14 amino acids. Looked up from germline, CDR1 is SGHTA and CDR2 is FQGTGA. Written as DNA, the CDR3 is TGTGCCAGTCAGGCAGACATCAACACCGGGGAGCTGTTTTTT. Translating it yields CASQADINTGELFF.

V and J are TRBV15 and TRBJ2-2; TRBD1 aligns across 8 bases. Trimming cost V 2 bases and J 6 bases; bases outside gene matches: 5. The CDR3 sequence is 15 residues long. CDR1 is LNHNV and CDR2 is YYDKDF in the germline V gene (reference sequence). The CDR3 sequence is CATSRSDRAAGELFF. The DNA for the CDR3 is TGTGCCACCAGCAGATCGGACAGGGCTGCCGGGGAGCTGTTTTTT.

The V gene is TRBV19, the J gene TRBJ2-3; 10 bases fit TRBD2. V shed 5 bases, J shed 5 bases, and the junction held 13 bases outside the gene matches. The CDR3 loop spans 17 amino acids. From germline, CDR1 is LNHDA and CDR2 SQIVND (reference sequence). As DNA, the CDR3 is TGTGCCAGTAGTGCGCGTACTAGCGGGGCCCGGTTAGATACGCAGTATTTT. Translating gives CASSARTSGARLDTQYF.

The chain links TRBV30 to TRBJ2-2; D may be TRBD1 (5 bases). V was cut by 2 bases and J by 6 bases, with 16 bases left in between. The length of the CDR3 is 15 residues. Per germline, CDR1 GTSNPN and CDR2 SVGIG (reference sequence). The CDR3, as DNA: TGTGCCTGGAGTATCGCAGGGATGGGTTCCGGGGAGCTGTTTTTT. This translates into CAWSIAGMGSGELFF.

The chain is built from TRBV6-5 and TRBJ2-7, with a weak D call TRBD1 (5 bases). This CDR3 spans 13 amino acids. Trimming removed 2 bases at V and 2 bases at J, with 7 bases between. Germline CDR1 reads MNHEY; CDR2 reads SVGAGI. The CDR3 DNA follows: TGTGCCAGCAGTTACGGGGCTGCCTACGAGCAGTACTTC. Protein product: CASSYGAAYEQYF.